A single sample gave rise to the 27 T cell receptor beta chains below, sequenced in a study of T-cell memory formation after mild COVID-19. One entry per CDR3 protein, called by TCRdb with MiXCR from the 5' RACE reads. The sample includes approximately 150,000 distinct CDR3 sequences, more than 12% of them seen just once. The sample comprised PBMCs or a T cell subset sorted from them (not recorded which). The receptors shown here come from an adult woman who had mild COVID-19 (a few samples of this study predate the infection). Cell type and time point are not known.

This clonotype was seen only a few times. This chain joins TRBV9 and TRBJ2-2; D gene ambiguous. The CDR3 spans 15 residues. Germline lookup yields CDR1 SGDLS and CDR2 YYNGEE. Deletions cut 0 bases from V and 4 bases from J, with 10 bases between. The chain's CDR3 is CASSVASTTTGELFF. CDR3 coding DNA: TGTGCCAGCAGCGTAGCATCAACTACCACCGGGGAGCTGTTTTTT.

This clonotype has more than one count but fewer than ten. The rearrangement joins TRBV12-3 or TRBV12-4 to TRBJ2-3; D is possibly TRBD2 (6 bases). V was clipped by 0 bases and J by 2 bases, with 12 bases between them. The CDR3 contains 16 residues. CDR3 bases: TGTGCCAGCAGTTTAGCGCGAGGCGGGGCCACAGATACGCAGTATTTT. Translated, it gives CASSLARGGATDTQYF.

This clonotype showed up many times. This chain joins TRBV6-5 and TRBJ2-1; 11 bases are a match to TRBD2. The ends lost 0 bases at V and 6 bases at J; junction bases unmatched: 4. The CDR3 totals 16 residues. From germline, CDR1 is MNHEY and CDR2 SVGAGI. This CDR3 reads CASSYSGLAGGNEQFF. The CDR3 coding sequence is TGTGCCAGCAGTTACTCCGGGCTAGCGGGAGGCAATGAGCAGTTCTTC.

Only a few counts were recorded for this clonotype. The CDR3 reads CASKVEGAHNEQFF. The CDR3 bases are TGCGCCAGCAAGGTGGAGGGCGCCCACAATGAGCAGTTCTTC. The V call is TRBV5-1, the J call TRBJ2-1; D might be TRBD2 (6 bases). This CDR3 comprises 14 residues. Germline values: CDR1 SGHRS, CDR2 YFSETQ. V lost 6 bases and J 5 bases, leaving 15 bases between the germline ends.

V gene TRBV18 combines with J gene TRBJ2-7, with 15 nucleotides matching TRBD2. The junction had 10 bases not matched to a gene; V was cut back by 6 bases and J by 7 bases. From germline, CDR1 is KGHSH and CDR2 LQKENI. The CDR3 spans 16 residues. The CDR3 sequence: CASSRLGLAGGEEQYF. CDR3 DNA sequence: TGTGCCAGCTCTCGCCTTGGACTAGCGGGAGGGGAGGAGCAGTACTTC.

The CDR3 loop reads CASSPDGSGSSTDTQYF. The CDR3 DNA reads as TGTGCCAGCAGCCCCGATGGGTCAGGCTCTAGCACAGATACGCAGTATTTT. The chain employs TRBV5-5 and TRBJ2-3; D is unresolved. Germline CDR1 is SGHKS and CDR2 is YYEKEE (reference sequence). The CDR3 consists of 17 residues. Deletions cut 4 bases from V and 0 bases from J, with 18 bases between.

The table lists this clonotype with a few counts. The chain employs TRBV12-3 or TRBV12-4 and TRBJ1-1; 8 bases fit TRBD1. CDR3 length: 15 amino acids. J lost 0 bases, V lost 4 bases, and 4 bases had no gene match. The CDR3 reads CASSSNRGMNTEAFF. The CDR3 DNA reads TGTGCCAGCAGTTCAAACAGGGGGATGAACACTGAAGCTTTCTTT.

This chain connects TRBV4-1 to TRBJ1-1; 7 bases align to TRBD1. From germline, CDR1 is MGHRA and CDR2 YSYEKL. The CDR3 length is 15 residues. V lost 4 bases to trimming and J lost 7 bases; unmatched junction nucleotides: 12. CDR3 amino acids: CASSPGQGEIDEAFF. DNA of the CDR3: TGCGCCAGCAGCCCTGGCCAGGGGGAAATCGATGAAGCTTTCTTT.

This clonotype has just a few counts. The V call is TRBV11-2, the J call TRBJ2-3; D ambiguous. Between the trimmed V and J ends, which lost 0 bases and 6 bases, there was a span of 7 bases. This CDR3 is built from 13 residues. Germline V CDR1 and CDR2: SGHAT, FQNNGV. CDR3 nucleotides: TGTGCCAGCAGCTTAGACCCATCGGATACGCAGTATTTT. As protein: CASSLDPSDTQYF.

The chain is built from TRBV7-8 and TRBJ2-7, with D unresolved. V lost 2 bases, J lost 2 bases, and 7 bases lay in between. The germline CDR1 and CDR2 sequences are SGHVS and FQNEAQ. The CDR3 runs to 13 residues. In DNA form, the CDR3 reads TGTGCCAGCAGCTTATCACTGACCTACGAGCAGTACTTC. It specifies CASSLSLTYEQYF.

The chain recombines TRBV27 with TRBJ2-3, with D perhaps matching TRBD1 or TRBD2 (5 bases each). The V gene lost 3 bases and the J gene lost 2 bases, with 6 bases spanning the gap. Germline lookup yields CDR1 MNHEY and CDR2 SMNVEV (reference sequence). The CDR3 sequence is 13 residues long. The CDR3 nucleotides read TGTGCCAGCAGTTTTGGGACCACAGATACGCAGTATTTT. The encoded protein is CASSFGTTDTQYF.

This clonotype was seen a handful of times. The chain recombines TRBV5-1 with TRBJ2-5; possibly TRBD1 or TRBD2 for D (6 bases each). This CDR3 region has 17 residues. The germline V gene has CDR1 SGHRS and CDR2 YFSETQ. V lost 6 bases and J lost 1, with 22 bases in between. The CDR3 nucleotides are TGCGCCAGCAAACGTGAGGGGGGCACCCTCATCCAAGAGACCCAGTACTTC. Translation: CASKREGGTLIQETQYF. The complete variable domain, with remaining parts taken from reference TRBV5-1 and TRBJ2-5, reads KAGVTQTPRYLIKTRGQQVTLSCSPISGHRSVSWYQQTPGQGLQFLFEYFSETQRNKGNFPGRFSGRQFSNSRSEMNVSTLELGDSALYLCASKREGGTLIQETQYFGPGTRLLVL.

This clonotype occurred a few times. The chain joins TRBV4-1 to TRBJ2-2, with 9 positions matching TRBD2. Germline V gene data show CDR1 as MGHRA and CDR2 as YSYEKL. The CDR3 spans 15 residues. Trimming at V came to 1 base and at J to 4 bases, leaving 1 base not matched to a gene. DNA of the CDR3: TGCGCCAGCAGCCAAGGGACTAGCGTCACCGGGGAGCTGTTTTTT. Translation gives CASSQGTSVTGELFF.

The V and J genes are TRBV24-1 and TRBJ1-1; D call uncertain. The germline CDR1 and CDR2 sequences are KGHDR and SFDVKD. V gave up 3 bases and J gave up 8 bases, with 12 bases separating them. This CDR3 is 13 amino acids long. CDR3 amino acids: CATSDPPAREAFF. As DNA, the CDR3 is TGTGCCACCAGTGATCCACCCGCTCGGGAAGCTTTCTTT.

This clonotype is a singleton in its sample. This sequence may be a read error, since a much larger clone differs from it by one base. The V and J genes are TRBV6-5 and TRBJ2-7; D is perhaps TRBD1 or TRBD2 (5 bases each). The germline V gene has CDR1 MNHEY and CDR2 SVGAGI. V lost 2 bases to trimming and J lost 7 bases, with 12 bases between them. CDR3 size: 13 residues. The CDR3 loop reads CASSYAGTHEQYF. DNA of the CDR3: TGTGCCAGCAGTTACGCCGGGACGCATGAGCAGTACTTC.

This clonotype was seen a handful of times. This chain connects TRBV4-1 to TRBJ2-1; the match to TRBD2 covers 10 bases. The CDR3 spans 19 residues. The germline V gene has CDR1 MGHRA and CDR2 YSYEKL. V shed 7 bases, J shed 0 bases, and the junction held 15 bases outside the gene matches. In DNA, the CDR3 is TGCGCCAGCACTCCGCTGGGGCTAGCGGGGGAGAGCTCCTACAATGAGCAGTTCTTC. Amino acids: CASTPLGLAGESSYNEQFF.

This clonotype was observed a handful of times. The chain has TRBV7-9 and TRBJ2-2, with 7 nucleotides matching TRBD2. The V gene end was trimmed by 6 bases and the J gene end by 2 bases; junction bases not matched to a gene: 9. Germline V gives CDR1 SEHNR, CDR2 FQNEAQ (reference sequence). The CDR3 length is 16 residues. The CDR3 loop reads CASRTRGSLNTGELFF. The CDR3 coding sequence is TGTGCCAGCAGGACGCGGGGGTCCCTTAACACCGGGGAGCTGTTTTTT. Filled out from reference TRBV7-9 and TRBJ2-2, the complete variable domain reads DTGVSQNPRHKITKRGQNVTFRCDPISEHNRLYWYRQTLGQGPEFLTYFQNEAQLEKSRLLSDRFSAERPKGSFSTLEIQRTEQGDSAMYLCASRTRGSLNTGELFFGEGSRLTVL.

This clonotype was found a few times. V is TRBV29-1 and J is TRBJ2-1; 10 bases agree with TRBD2. V gave up 6 bases and J gave up 5 bases; unmatched junction bases: 10. The CDR3 loop spans 15 amino acids. Germline V gene sequence: CDR1 SQVTM, CDR2 ANQGSEA. CDR3 DNA: TGCAGCGTCCCCGCACTAGCGGGAAACAACAATGAGCAGTTCTTC. Its translation is CSVPALAGNNNEQFF.

This clonotype came up many times. This chain connects TRBV24-1 to TRBJ2-5, with TRBD2 identical over 8 bases. Per germline, CDR1 KGHDR and CDR2 SFDVKD. The CDR3 is 17 residues long. Trimming took 2 bases from V and 1 from J; bases not matched to a gene: 8. The CDR3 spells CATSDSRLAGLQETQYF. In nucleotides, the CDR3 is TGTGCCACCAGTGATTCTCGGCTAGCGGGCCTCCAAGAGACCCAGTACTTC.

This clonotype was observed a few times. The rearrangement links TRBV20-1 to TRBJ2-1, with TRBD2 matching over 8 bases. The ends lost 0 bases at V and 6 bases at J; junction bases unmatched: 7. Germline V CDR1 and CDR2: DFQATT, SNEGSKA (reference sequence). The CDR3 is 15 residues long. This CDR3 reads CSARDIKREFNEQFF. CDR3 in DNA: TGCAGTGCTAGAGATATAAAGCGGGAGTTCAATGAGCAGTTCTTC.

This chain joins TRBV7-2 and TRBJ2-1; 12 bases agree with TRBD2. V gave up 4 bases and J gave up 6 bases; unmatched junction bases: 28. The germline V gene encodes CDR1 SGHTA and CDR2 FQGNSA. There are 23 residues in the CDR3. The CDR3, as DNA: TGTGCCAGCAGCTCCCGCTTGGGACTAGCGGGTCCTCAGAGAAGGCGTGACCGCAATGAGCAGTTCTTC. Encoded protein: CASSSRLGLAGPQRRRDRNEQFF. The full variable domain, its missing parts supplied by reference TRBV7-2 and TRBJ2-1, is GAGVSQSPSNKVTEKGKDVELRCDPISGHTALYWYRQSLGQGLEFLIYFQGNSAPDKSGLPSDRFSAERTGGSVSTLTIQRTQQEDSAVYLCASSSRLGLAGPQRRRDRNEQFFGPGTRLTVL.

This clonotype turned up a few times. V usage is TRBV7-3 and J usage is TRBJ2-3; 9 nucleotides agree with TRBD2. In germline, CDR1 is SGHTA, CDR2 FQGTGA. The length of the CDR3 is 18 residues. The trim removed 5 bases at V and 3 bases at J, leaving 15 bases unmatched. For the CDR3, the DNA is TGTGCCAGCAGCCTCAACCCGGGGCTAGCGGGAATGACAGATACGCAGTATTTT. Encoded protein: CASSLNPGLAGMTDTQYF.

V usage is TRBV19 and J usage is TRBJ1-3; D unclear. In germline, CDR1 is LNHDA, CDR2 SQIVND (reference sequence). This CDR3 comprises 15 residues. Trimming took 3 bases from V and 0 from J, leaving 9 bases between them. In nucleotides, the CDR3 is TGTGCCAGTAGTATCGGCAGATCCTCTGGAAACACCATATATTTT. It is translated as CASSIGRSSGNTIYF.

The chain employs TRBV25-1 and TRBJ2-3; D is unresolved. The CDR3 loop spans 16 amino acids. V lost 3 bases and J 0 bases, leaving 13 bases between the germline ends. CDR1 is MGHDK, CDR2 SYGVNS, per germline. The CDR3 nucleotides are TGTGCCAGCAGTGACCACCGACTCCCAAGCACAGATACGCAGTATTTT. Translated: CASSDHRLPSTDTQYF.

This clonotype appeared a few times. The chain uses TRBV14 and TRBJ2-5, with 10 bases aligning to TRBD1. Germline V gives CDR1 SGHDN, CDR2 FVKESK. V dropped 1 base and J dropped 5; count of bases not matched to a gene: 4. There are 15 residues in the CDR3. The CDR3 protein is CASSQGQGARETQYF. The CDR3 DNA sequence: TGTGCCAGCAGCCAAGGACAGGGGGCTCGGGAGACCCAGTACTTC.

This sequence joins TRBV18 and TRBJ1-1; D possibly corresponds to TRBD1 (5 bases). The V gene's germline CDR1 is KGHSH and CDR2 LQKENI. V dropped 8 bases and J dropped 7 bases, with 17 bases sitting between them. CDR3 length: 13 amino acids. The CDR3 DNA sequence: TGTGCCAGCCACACAGGAGGGGCAGGTGAAGCTTTCTTT. Translated, it gives CASHTGGAGEAFF.

This clonotype has just a few counts. The rearrangement joins TRBV7-9 to TRBJ2-1, with 8 bases identical to TRBD2. The CDR3 is 16 residues long. Germline CDR1 SEHNR, CDR2 FQNEAQ (reference sequence). V lost 5 bases, J lost 0 bases, and 6 bases stayed unmatched. This chain's CDR3 is CASSLRTSFSYNEQFF. The DNA of the CDR3 is TGTGCCAGCAGCCTACGGACTAGCTTCTCCTACAATGAGCAGTTCTTC.